This paragraph covers one T cell receptor (beta chain) sequence. This clonotype was counted a few times. Its binding antigen is unknown. Base-call qualities are not available, and no considerably larger clone is one nucleotide away. These data belong to a study of human T cells and chemical hapten exposure (dated by TCRdb to about 2021). Looking at the study overall: For sensitization, 2% DPC in acetone was applied to a 2 cm by 2 cm area of upper inner arm skin. Throughout the roughly 25-week study period, patients were also given weekly therapeutic DPC doses on the scalp. Patch tests used Finn chambers with 0.01% DPC on the upper back, scored after 6 days by International Contact Dermatitis Research Group standards. The mostly female patient cohort included alopecia areata with under or over 50% scalp involvement, alopecia totalis and alopecia universalis. Libraries were pooled for sequencing, and per-sample TCR yields varied mainly because of small differences in library volumes within the pool. This study followed changes in the peripheral blood TCR repertoire in vivo during primary and secondary sensitization of alopecia patients to the hapten diphenylcyclopropenone (DPC). Blood samples were taken from patients before sensitization (week 0) and at 2, 6 and about 24 weeks after DPC sensitization. Twenty-nine alopecia patients provided blood for TCR sequencing at one to four time points (pre-sensitization, 2, 6 and 24 weeks). The full study reports these points: Significantly more large CDR3 similarity clusters were formed by expanded TCRs than by pre-sensitization or healthy control sets, consistent with antigen-driven responses. Because all patients had alopecia, a presumed autoimmune disease, the immune response of the patients might differ from that of healthy individuals. Repeated subsampling changed both the strength of the expansion versus patch-test correlation and the threshold at which the correlation became significant. A positive correlation was found between the number of PT1 expanded TCRs and patch test score, with significance reached at thresholds 8, 16 and 32 but not 4. DPC sensitization did not change how many TCRs were above 1 in 1000 frequency, and no evidence was found of alterations in global repertoire structure.

The time point label on this specimen signifies: patch test 3, about 24 weeks after DPC sensitization. The intended sense of this specimen's treatment or condition label: therapeutic diphenylcyclopropenone sensitization with weekly scalp DPC. Blood at each patch-test visit was drawn before the patch test was applied. Patients were considered eligible if aged 18 to 70, diagnosed with alopecia and deemed suitable for DPC therapy, and patients were excluded if pregnant. Unfractionated whole blood was collected in Tempus Blood RNA tubes, and total RNA was extracted from that blood. As encoded in the germline V gene, CDR1 is SGHAT while CDR2 is FQNNGV. From its cysteine to its phenylalanine, the CDR3 spans 15 amino acids. Of all the DNA, just the CDR3 is kept, 45 bases in frame from base 1. V trim: 5 bases; J trim: 2 bases; unmatched bases: 2. The library was built by means of RACE. Sequenced on a NextSeq 500. During library preparation, unique molecular identifiers were attached to individual cDNA molecules so that TCRs could be counted in a quantitative, reproducible way. Both TCR alpha and TCR beta chains were sequenced from each blood RNA sample. The original methods were these. The median number of TCRs per sample was roughly 94,000, ranging from about 20,000 to 750,000. V, J and CDR3 annotation of the TCR reads was performed with the Decombinator software suite. Every sample was subsampled to the same number of TCRs (28,000) for the PS versus PT1 abundance plots. TCRs were defined as expanded if absent before sensitization and observed at least eight times at the 2-week time point. TCRdb cleaned the public reads at Q25 with fastp, built clones with MiXCR and kept in-frame beta chains. When rows share a CDR3 protein, they turn into one entry using the most common DNA and genes. The V and J calls here are based on TCRdb, not the publication. The sample includes 85,000 to 100,000 distinct CDR3 sequences, with 27% observed a single time. The ten largest make up about 9.3% of the sample.

The sequencing here drew on whole blood, taken in connection with sensitization to the hapten diphenylcyclopropenone (DPC). The clonotype comes from a man aged 40-55 years with alopecia areata. Some clones in this sample may be carry-over from other donors' samples. This chain is built from TRBV11-2 and TRBJ2-5; TRBD2 matches 13 bases in the middle. In nucleotide form, the sequence is TGTGCCAGCAGCCCACTAGCGGGAGGGCAAGAGACCCAGTACTTC. It specifies CASSPLAGGQETQYF.